The present T cell receptor (beta chain) was sequenced within a study of low-dose radiotherapy and immunotherapy resistance in tumors. In the study overall: Members of Cohort 1 were treated with 0.5 Gy per fraction every 2 weeks. The prescribed total PTV dose was 6.5 Gy. Intravenous administration to patients comprised nivolumab at 240 mg every two weeks and ipilimumab at 1 mg/kg every six weeks. Oral aspirin at 300 mg was taken daily by patients for four cycles, beginning on cycle 1 day 1.

The CDR3 consists of 17 residues. Germline lookup yields CDR1 GTSNPN and CDR2 SVGIG (reference sequence). V trimming: 1 base; J trimming: 4 bases; junction bases outside the gene matches: 5. The sample holds many counts of this clonotype. This sample's time point: before trial treatment. The donors, trial participants, received nivolumab, ipilimumab, aspirin, low-dose cyclophosphamide and low-dose radiotherapy. TRAV- and TRBV-specific primers, spanning alpha and beta chains, primed first-strand cDNA. TCR amplification ran roughly 20 PCR cycles using constant-region and V-primer adapter primers. TCRdb analysed the reads with MiXCR anew, one entry per CDR3 protein. The sample carries under 90,000 distinct CDR3 sequences, around 32% recorded once.

The origin of this receptor is a female donor with ovarian cancer. V and J are TRBV30 and TRBJ2-2; 14 bases align to TRBD2. The sequencing used PBMCs, collected before treatment. CDR3 sequence reads: CAWSGGLAGVVTGELFF. In nucleotides, the CDR3 is TGTGCCTGGAGTGGGGGACTAGCGGGAGTTGTCACCGGGGAGCTGTTTTTT.